The clone carrying this TCR beta chain was seen a few times. Authors' processing steps: Researchers report that nucleated cell counts were estimated from reference gene primer amplification. Produced via immunoSEQ multiplex PCR; TCRdb's table is partial and in-frame only. The DNA gave D and trimming, while V, J and clone size come from that table. The repertoire holds 180,000 or so clones, about 84% seen once, with roughly 20% in the top ten. This entry comes from a study of blood T cell repertoires in COVID-19. Across the whole study: From the United States, Italy and Spain came samples of acute and convalescent COVID-19. PBMCs, B-cell-depleted T cells, or T cells provided the cDNA or gDNA that made up the material.

The CDR3 is made up of 14 amino acids. V shed 3 bases and J shed 6 bases, with 15 bases lying between them. Per the germline V gene, CDR1 is DFQATT and CDR2 is SNEGSKA (reference sequence). The sequence derives from a person aged 70 to 80 with COVID-19, enrolled during active disease. The J gene is TRBJ1-5, the V gene TRBV20-1; possibly TRBD1 for D (6 bases). Sample: peripheral blood. The CDR3 sequence: CSASSPGVFQPQHF. CDR3 nucleotides: TGCAGTGCTAGTTCACCAGGGGTTTTTCAGCCCCAGCATTTT.